This entry concerns a single TCR beta chain. V was clipped by 3 bases and J by 2 bases; unmatched bases: 11. This CDR3 spans 17 amino acids. CDR1 is SGHRS, CDR2 YFSETQ, per germline. This entry comes from a study of technical replicates of blood from a few donors. This table comes from immunoSEQ multiplex PCR, and its TCRdb copy is limited to in-frame clones, with some not included. The sample records around 84,000 clones, 95% to 98% being singletons. The sample consisted of T cells isolated from PBMCs. This sequence originates from a human donor in good health. The rearrangement links TRBV5-1 to TRBJ2-1; 7 nucleotides align to TRBD2. The CDR3 sequence: CASSWSLAESPYNEQFF. CDR3 sequence (DNA): TGCGCCAGCAGCTGGTCGCTAGCGGAGTCCCCCTACAATGAGCAGTTCTTC.